This T cell receptor beta chain was documented in a study of cytomegalovirus exposure and HLA in healthy donors. At the level of the study: HLA-typed donors contributed 80 million to 85 million unique TCRs, which were held in an early data release. Study-level results: There were some public TCRs occurring in many donors, but most TCR sequences were rare. The study designated about 180 TCR beta chains cytomegalovirus-associated.

The V end was cut by 2 bases, the J end by 0 bases, with 14 bases between. The CDR3 extends over 16 amino acids. Germline loops: CDR1 LNHNV, CDR2 YYDKDF (reference sequence). Note on this clone: Its target is not known.

60 Vbeta and 13 Jbeta primers were used in PCR. Sequencing used immunoSEQ multiplex PCR; TCRdb keeps in-frame clones, though not all of them. In the table there are 150,000 to 200,000 clones, more than 65% of which are singletons. The chain links TRBV15 to TRBJ2-7, with D perhaps matching TRBD1 (6 bases). The specimen was PBMCs. The clonotype originates from a female donor in good health and CMV-seronegative. DNA for the CDR3: TGTGCCACCAGCAGACCCGGACAGAGTCTCTCCTACGAGCAGTACTTC. It yields the protein CATSRPGQSLSYEQYF.